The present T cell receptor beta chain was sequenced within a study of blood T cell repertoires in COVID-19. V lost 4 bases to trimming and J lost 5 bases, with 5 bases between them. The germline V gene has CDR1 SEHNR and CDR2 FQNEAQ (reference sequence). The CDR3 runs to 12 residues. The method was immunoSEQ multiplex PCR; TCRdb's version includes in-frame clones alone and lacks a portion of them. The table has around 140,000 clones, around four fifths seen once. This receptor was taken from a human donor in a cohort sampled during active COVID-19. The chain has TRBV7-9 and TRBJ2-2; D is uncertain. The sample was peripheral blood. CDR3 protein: CASSSETGELFF. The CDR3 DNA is TGTGCCAGCAGCTCCGAGACCGGGGAGCTGTTTTTT.